Detailed here is one TCR beta chain. The data stem from a study of response to subunit inactivated influenza vaccine. TCRdb passed the RT-PCR reads through MiXCR, listing each CDR3 protein once. The profile covers about 520,000 distinct CDR3 sequences, with roughly 7.9% appearing a single time and over 10% taken by the ten largest. Germline V gene data show CDR1 as SGHAT and CDR2 as FQNNGV. The CDR3 consists of 14 residues. J was trimmed by 3 bases and V by 6 bases; bases with no gene match: 5. The sequences come from PBMCs from blood, collected roughly 24 months after vaccination. The source is a man aged 45 to 75 who received an inactivated influenza vaccine. V is TRBV11-2 and J is TRBJ2-1; 7 bases are a match to TRBD2. For the CDR3, the DNA is TGTGCCAGCAGGGGGCTAGCGGACTACAATGAGCAGTTCTTC. Protein: CASRGLADYNEQFF.